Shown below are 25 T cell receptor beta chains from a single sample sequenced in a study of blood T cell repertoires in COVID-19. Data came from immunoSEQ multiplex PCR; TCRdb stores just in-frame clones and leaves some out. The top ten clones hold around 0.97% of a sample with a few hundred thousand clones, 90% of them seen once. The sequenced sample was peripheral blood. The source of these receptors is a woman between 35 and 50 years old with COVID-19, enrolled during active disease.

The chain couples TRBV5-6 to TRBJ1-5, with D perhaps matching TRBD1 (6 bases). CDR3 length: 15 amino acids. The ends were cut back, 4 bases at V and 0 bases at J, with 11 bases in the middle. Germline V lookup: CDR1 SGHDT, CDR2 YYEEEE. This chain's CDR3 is CASSRTDYSNQPQHF. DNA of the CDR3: TGTGCCAGCAGCCGGACAGATTATAGCAATCAGCCCCAGCATTTT.

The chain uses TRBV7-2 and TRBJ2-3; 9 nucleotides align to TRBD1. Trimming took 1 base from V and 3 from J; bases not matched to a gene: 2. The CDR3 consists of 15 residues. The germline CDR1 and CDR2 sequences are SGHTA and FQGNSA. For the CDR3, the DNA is TGTGCCAGCAGCTTAGAAGGACAGGGGACAGATACGCAGTATTTT. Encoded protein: CASSLEGQGTDTQYF.

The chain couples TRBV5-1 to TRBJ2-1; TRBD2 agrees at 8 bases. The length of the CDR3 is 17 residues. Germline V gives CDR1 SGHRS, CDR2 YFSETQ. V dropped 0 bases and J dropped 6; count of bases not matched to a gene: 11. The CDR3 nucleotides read TGCGCCAGCAGCTTGGTATCTTCCGGGGGGGCTTTCAATGAGCAGTTCTTC. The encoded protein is CASSLVSSGGAFNEQFF.

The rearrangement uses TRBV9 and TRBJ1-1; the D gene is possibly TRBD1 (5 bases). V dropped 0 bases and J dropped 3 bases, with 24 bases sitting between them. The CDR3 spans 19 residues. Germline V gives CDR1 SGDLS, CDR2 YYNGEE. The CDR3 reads CASSVGSMGDYSRDTEAFF. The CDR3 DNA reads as TGTGCCAGCAGCGTAGGCTCGATGGGGGACTACTCCAGGGACACTGAAGCTTTCTTT.

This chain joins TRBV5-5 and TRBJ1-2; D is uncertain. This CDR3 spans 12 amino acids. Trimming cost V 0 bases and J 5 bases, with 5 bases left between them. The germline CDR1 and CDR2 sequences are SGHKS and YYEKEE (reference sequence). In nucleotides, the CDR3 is TGTGCCAGCAGCTTGGATACTTATGGCTACACCTTC. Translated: CASSLDTYGYTF. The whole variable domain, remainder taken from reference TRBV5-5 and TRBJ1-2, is DAGVTQSPTHLIKTRGQQVTLRCSPISGHKSVSWYQQVLGQGPQFIFQYYEKEERGRGNFPDRFSARQFPNYSSELNVNALLLGDSALYLCASSLDTYGYTFGSGTRLTVV.

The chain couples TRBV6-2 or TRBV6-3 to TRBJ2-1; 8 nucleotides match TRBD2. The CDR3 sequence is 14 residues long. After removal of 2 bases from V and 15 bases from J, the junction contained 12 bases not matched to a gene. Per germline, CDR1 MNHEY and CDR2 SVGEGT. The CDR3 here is CASSYGLPGLVGFF. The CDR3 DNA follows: TGTGCCAGCAGTTACGGTTTGCCGGGACTAGTAGGGTTCTTC.

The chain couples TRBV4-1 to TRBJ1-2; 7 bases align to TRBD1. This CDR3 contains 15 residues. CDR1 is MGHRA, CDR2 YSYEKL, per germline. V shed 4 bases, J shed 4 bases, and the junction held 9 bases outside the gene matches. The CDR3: CASSPLTGNSYGYTF. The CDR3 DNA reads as TGCGCCAGCAGCCCTCTGACAGGGAATAGCTATGGCTACACCTTC.

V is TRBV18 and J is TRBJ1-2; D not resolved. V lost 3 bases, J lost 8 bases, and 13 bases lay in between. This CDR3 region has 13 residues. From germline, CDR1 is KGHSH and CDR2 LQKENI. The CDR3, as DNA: TGTGCCAGCTCACCCGATCCTATCGTAGGCTACACCTTC. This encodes CASSPDPIVGYTF. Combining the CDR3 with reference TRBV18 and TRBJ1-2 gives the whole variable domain NAGVMQNPRHLVRRRGQEARLRCSPMKGHSHVYWYRQLPEEGLKFMVYLQKENIIDESGMPKERFSAEFPKEGPSILRIQQVVRGDSAAYFCASSPDPIVGYTFGSGTRLTVV.

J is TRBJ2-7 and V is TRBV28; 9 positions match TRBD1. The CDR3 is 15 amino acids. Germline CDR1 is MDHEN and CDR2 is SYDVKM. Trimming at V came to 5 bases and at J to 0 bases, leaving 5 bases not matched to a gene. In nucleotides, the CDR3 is TGTGCCAGCAGTCTCTCGGGACAGGGCTCCTACGAGCAGTACTTC. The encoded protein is CASSLSGQGSYEQYF. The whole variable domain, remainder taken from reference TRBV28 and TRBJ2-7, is DVKVTQSSRYLVKRTGEKVFLECVQDMDHENMFWYRQDPGLGLRLIYFSYDVKMKEKGDIPEGYSVSREKKERFSLILESASTNQTSMYLCASSLSGQGSYEQYFGPGTRLTVT.

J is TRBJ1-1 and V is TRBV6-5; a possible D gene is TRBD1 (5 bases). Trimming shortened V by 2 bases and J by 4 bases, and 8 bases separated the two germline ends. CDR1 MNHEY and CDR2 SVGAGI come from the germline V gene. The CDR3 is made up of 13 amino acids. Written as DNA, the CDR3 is TGTGCCAGCAGTTACAGGCAGGGCACTGAAGCTTTCTTT. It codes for CASSYRQGTEAFF.

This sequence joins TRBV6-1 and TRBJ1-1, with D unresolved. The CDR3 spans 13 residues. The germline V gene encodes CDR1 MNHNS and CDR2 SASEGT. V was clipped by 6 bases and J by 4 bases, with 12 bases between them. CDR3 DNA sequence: TGTGCCAGCAGCCCCCGGGGATCCACTGAAGCTTTCTTT. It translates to CASSPRGSTEAFF.

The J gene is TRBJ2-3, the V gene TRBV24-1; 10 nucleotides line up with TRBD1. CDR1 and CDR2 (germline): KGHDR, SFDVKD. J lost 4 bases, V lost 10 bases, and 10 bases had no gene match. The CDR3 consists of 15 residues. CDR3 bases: TGTGCCACTGCTCACGGGACAGGGGATGCAGATACGCAGTATTTT. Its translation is CATAHGTGDADTQYF.

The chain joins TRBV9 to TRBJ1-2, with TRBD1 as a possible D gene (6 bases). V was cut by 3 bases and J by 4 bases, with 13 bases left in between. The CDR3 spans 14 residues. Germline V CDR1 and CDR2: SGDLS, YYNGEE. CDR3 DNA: TGTGCCAGCAGCGCAGGGGCCCTATCCTATGGCTACACCTTC. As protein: CASSAGALSYGYTF.

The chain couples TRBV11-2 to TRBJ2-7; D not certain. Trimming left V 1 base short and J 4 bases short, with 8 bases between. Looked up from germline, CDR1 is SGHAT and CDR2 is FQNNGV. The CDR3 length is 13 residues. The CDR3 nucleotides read TGTGCCAGCAGCTTAGGTTCGGGTTACGAGCAGTACTTC. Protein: CASSLGSGYEQYF.

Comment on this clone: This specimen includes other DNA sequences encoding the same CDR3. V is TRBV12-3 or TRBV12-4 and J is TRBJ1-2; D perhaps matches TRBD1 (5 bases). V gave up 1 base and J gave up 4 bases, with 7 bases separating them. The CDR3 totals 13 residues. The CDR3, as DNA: TGTGCCAGCAGTTTAGGGGGGGTCTATGGCTACACCTTC. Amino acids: CASSLGGVYGYTF.

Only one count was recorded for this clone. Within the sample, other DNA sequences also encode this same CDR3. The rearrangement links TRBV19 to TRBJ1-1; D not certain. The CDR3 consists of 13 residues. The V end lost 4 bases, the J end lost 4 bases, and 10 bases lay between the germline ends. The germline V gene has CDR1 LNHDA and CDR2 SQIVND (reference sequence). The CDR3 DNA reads TGTGCCAGTAGTACCCAACGGGGCACTGAAGCTTTCTTT. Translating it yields CASSTQRGTEAFF.

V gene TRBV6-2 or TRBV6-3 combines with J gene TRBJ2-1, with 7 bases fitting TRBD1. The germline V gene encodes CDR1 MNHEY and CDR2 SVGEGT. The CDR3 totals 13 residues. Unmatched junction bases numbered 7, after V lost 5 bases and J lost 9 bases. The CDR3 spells CASSPTGVFEQFF. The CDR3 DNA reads TGTGCCAGCAGTCCAACAGGGGTGTTTGAGCAGTTCTTC.

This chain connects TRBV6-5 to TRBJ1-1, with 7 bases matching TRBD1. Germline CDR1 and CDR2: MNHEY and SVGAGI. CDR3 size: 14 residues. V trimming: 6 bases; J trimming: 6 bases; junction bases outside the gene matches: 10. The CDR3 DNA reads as TGTGCCAGCAGACCACAGGGGAGTCAGTCTGAAGCTTTCTTT. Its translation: CASRPQGSQSEAFF.

The CDR3 DNA is TGTGCCAGCTCACCAGGCCTAGCGGGACTCAATGAGCAGTTCTTC. As protein: CASSPGLAGLNEQFF. This sequence joins TRBV18 and TRBJ2-1; 9 bases align to TRBD2. Germline-derived CDR1 and CDR2 are KGHSH and LQKENI. Germline trimming cut 2 bases from V and 6 bases from J; bases unmatched to any gene: 5. The CDR3 spans 15 residues.

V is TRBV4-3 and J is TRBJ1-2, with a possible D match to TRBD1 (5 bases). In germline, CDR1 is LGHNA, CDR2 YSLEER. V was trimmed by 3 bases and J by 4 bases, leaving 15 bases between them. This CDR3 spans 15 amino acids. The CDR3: CASSHRGGEFYGYTF. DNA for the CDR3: TGCGCCAGCAGCCACCGGGGAGGGGAGTTCTATGGCTACACCTTC.

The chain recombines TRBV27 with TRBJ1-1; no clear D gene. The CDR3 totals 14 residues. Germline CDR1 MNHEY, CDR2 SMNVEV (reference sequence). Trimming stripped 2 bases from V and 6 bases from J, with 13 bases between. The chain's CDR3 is CASSLRGSLAEAFF. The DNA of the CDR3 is TGTGCCAGCAGTTTAAGAGGGTCCCTGGCTGAAGCTTTCTTT.

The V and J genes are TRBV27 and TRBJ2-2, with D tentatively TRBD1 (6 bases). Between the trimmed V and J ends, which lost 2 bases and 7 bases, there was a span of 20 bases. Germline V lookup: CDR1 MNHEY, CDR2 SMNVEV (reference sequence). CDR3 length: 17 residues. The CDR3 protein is CASSLGGRGGSVGELFF. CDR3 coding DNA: TGTGCCAGCAGTTTAGGGGGACGAGGGGGAAGTGTCGGGGAGCTGTTTTTT.

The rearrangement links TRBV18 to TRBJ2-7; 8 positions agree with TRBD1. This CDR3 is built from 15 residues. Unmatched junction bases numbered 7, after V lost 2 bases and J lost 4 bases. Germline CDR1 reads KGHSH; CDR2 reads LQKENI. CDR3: CASSPVQGAWYEQYF. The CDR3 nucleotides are TGTGCCAGCTCACCAGTTCAGGGGGCATGGTACGAGCAGTACTTC.

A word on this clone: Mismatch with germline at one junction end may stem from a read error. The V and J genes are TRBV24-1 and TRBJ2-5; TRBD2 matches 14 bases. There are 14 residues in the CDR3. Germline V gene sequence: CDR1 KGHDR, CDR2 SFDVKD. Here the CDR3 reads CATSDPGTSGSPDF. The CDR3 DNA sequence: TGTGCCACCAGTGACCCCGGGACTAGCGGGAGTCCCGACTTC.

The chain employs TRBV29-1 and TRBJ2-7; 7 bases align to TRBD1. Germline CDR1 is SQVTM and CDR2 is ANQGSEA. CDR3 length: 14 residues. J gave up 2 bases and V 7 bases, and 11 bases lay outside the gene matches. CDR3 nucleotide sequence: TGCAGCGCCAAGGACAGGAGAGGGCCCTACGAGCAGTACTTC. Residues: CSAKDRRGPYEQYF.